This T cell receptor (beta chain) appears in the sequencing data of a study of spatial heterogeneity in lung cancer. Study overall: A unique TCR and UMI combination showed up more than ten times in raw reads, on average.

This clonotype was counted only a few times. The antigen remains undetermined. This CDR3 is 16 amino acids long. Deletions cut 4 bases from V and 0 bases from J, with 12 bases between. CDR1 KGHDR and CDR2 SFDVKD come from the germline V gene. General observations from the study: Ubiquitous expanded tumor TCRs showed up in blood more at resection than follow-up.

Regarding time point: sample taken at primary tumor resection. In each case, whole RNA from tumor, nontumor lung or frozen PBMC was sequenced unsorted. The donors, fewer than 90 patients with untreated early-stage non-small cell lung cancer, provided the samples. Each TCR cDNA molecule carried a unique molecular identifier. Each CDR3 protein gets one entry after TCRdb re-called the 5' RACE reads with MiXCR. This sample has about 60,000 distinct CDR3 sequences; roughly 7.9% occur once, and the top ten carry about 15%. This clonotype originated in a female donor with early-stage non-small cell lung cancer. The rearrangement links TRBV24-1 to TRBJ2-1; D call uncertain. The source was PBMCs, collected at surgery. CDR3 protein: CATSDLGVRSYNEQFF. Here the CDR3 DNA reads TGTGCCACCAGTGACCTCGGCGTCCGCTCCTACAATGAGCAGTTCTTC.